The clone carrying this TCR beta chain was seen more than once but under ten times. What it recognizes is unknown. This sample stems from a study of T cell repertoires in cytomegalovirus infection. About the study: Newly reported HLA-C-restricted and thoroughly characterized HLA-B-restricted CMV epitopes were employed. Public TCR beta signatures were indicative of both CMV infection and a matching HLA type. Study-wide points: Dominating the ex vivo response were TCR beta clonotypes that were CMV-specific and HLA-C-restricted. Summed frequency of public TCR beta families distinguished CMV carriers with the relevant HLA.

One entry per CDR3 protein results from TCRdb running MiXCR on the reads. The data hold around 750,000 distinct CDR3 sequences, with approximately 30% observed a single time. Between the trimmed V and J ends, which lost 4 bases and 5 bases, there was a span of 11 bases. Germline V CDR1 and CDR2: MNHNY, SVGAGI (reference sequence). This CDR3 comprises 14 residues. V gene TRBV6-6 combines with J gene TRBJ2-2; weak D call: TRBD1 (6 bases). This TCR was recovered from a human donor in good health (CMV status not recorded). Some clones in this sample may be carry-over from other donors' samples. The source was cultured CD8+ T cells from PBMCs, collected from culture after CMV antigen stimulation. CDR3 region: CASSSGVRTGELFF. CDR3 in DNA: TGTGCCAGCAGTTCAGGGGTTCGGACCGGGGAGCTGTTTTTT.